Following are 28 T cell receptor beta chains from one sample sequenced in a study of blood T cells in healthy people across ages. PCR was performed a second time for about 7 to 12 cycles using a sample-barcoded 5' primer and a J-beta primer mix. Via MiXCR, TCRdb re-called the 5' RACE reads, giving one row per CDR3 protein. The sample has roughly 2 million distinct CDR3 sequences; less than 50% are singletons. Source material: blood. The receptors stem from a woman aged 40-49 years in good health.

This chain connects TRBV12-3 or TRBV12-4 to TRBJ2-1; TRBD2 is a possible D gene (5 bases). The CDR3 length is 14 residues. V was pared by 2 bases and J by 6 bases, with 11 bases between. The CDR3: CASSLIRGFNEQFF. CDR3 in DNA: TGTGCCAGCAGTTTAATTCGGGGTTTCAATGAGCAGTTCTTC.

The chain employs TRBV7-3 and TRBJ2-2; D not certain. CDR1 and CDR2 from the germline V gene are SGHTA and FQGTGA. Trimming removed 5 bases from V and 4 bases from J, with 11 bases in between. This CDR3 has 14 amino acids. The CDR3 protein is CASSPFSGTGELFF. CDR3 nucleotides: TGTGCCAGCAGCCCTTTCTCGGGCACCGGGGAGCTGTTTTTT. Complete variable domain (other parts from reference TRBV7-3 and TRBJ2-2): GAGVSQTPSNKVTEKGKYVELRCDPISGHTALYWYRQSLGQGPEFLIYFQGTGAADDSGLPNDRFFAVRPEGSVSTLKIQRTERGDSAVYLCASSPFSGTGELFFGEGSRLTVL.

This rearrangement joins TRBV4-2 to TRBJ2-3; 10 nucleotides line up with TRBD2. This CDR3 contains 17 residues. The V and J ends lost 0 bases and 2 bases, in that order; junction bases with no gene match: 5. In germline, CDR1 is LGHNA, CDR2 YNFKEQ. CDR3 DNA sequence: TGTGCCAGCAGCCAAGAGGCTAGCGGGGGATTCACAGATACGCAGTATTTT. It encodes CASSQEASGGFTDTQYF.

The chain recombines TRBV7-3 with TRBJ1-1; no clear D. Trimming took off 1 base at V and 1 base at J, with 7 bases between the two ends. CDR3 length equals 14 residues. Germline V gene lookup returns CDR1 SGHTA and CDR2 FQGTGA. CDR3 DNA sequence: TGTGCCAGCAGCTTAAAGGCGACGAACACTGAAGCTTTCTTT. Protein sequence: CASSLKATNTEAFF.

The chain joins TRBV7-3 to TRBJ2-5, with D possibly matching TRBD1 (5 bases). The germline V and J ends were trimmed by 2 bases and 3 bases, with 13 bases remaining between them. In germline, CDR1 is SGHTA, CDR2 FQGTGA. This CDR3 comprises 15 residues. In nucleotides, the CDR3 is TGTGCCAGCAGCTTATTTCCAGGGAAAGAAGAGACCCAGTACTTC. Translated: CASSLFPGKEETQYF.

This chain joins TRBV29-1 and TRBJ2-7, with D unclear. V was trimmed by 5 bases and J by 5 bases, leaving 10 bases between them. Per germline, CDR1 SQVTM and CDR2 ANQGSEA. The CDR3 sequence is 11 residues long. The CDR3: CSVHHYDEQYF. For the CDR3, the DNA is TGCAGCGTTCACCATTATGACGAGCAGTACTTC.

The genes are TRBV20-1 and TRBJ2-5; 7 bases match TRBD2. The trim removed 0 bases at V and 2 bases at J, leaving 15 bases unmatched. CDR1 is DFQATT and CDR2 is SNEGSKA in the germline V gene (reference sequence). CDR3 length equals 18 residues. CDR3 amino acids: CSARDLRLESGAQETQYF. The CDR3 nucleotides are TGCAGTGCTAGAGATCTACGCCTAGAGAGCGGGGCGCAAGAGACCCAGTACTTC.

This clonotype has more than one count but fewer than ten. The chain links TRBV20-1 to TRBJ2-1; 7 positions agree with TRBD1. In germline, CDR1 is DFQATT, CDR2 SNEGSKA (reference sequence). This CDR3 region has 14 residues. V lost 6 bases and J lost 5; bases outside the gene matches: 10. This CDR3 reads CSAADRVLHNEQFF. Written as DNA, the CDR3 is TGCAGTGCCGCCGACAGGGTCCTTCACAATGAGCAGTTCTTC.

The chain has TRBV4-3 and TRBJ2-5; tentative D call: TRBD1 (6 bases). The CDR3 length is 16 residues. V was shortened by 3 bases and J by 2 bases, with 16 bases between the two germline ends. Germline lookup yields CDR1 LGHNA and CDR2 YSLEER. The CDR3 region is CASSQGAGAVQETQYF. As DNA, the CDR3 is TGCGCCAGCAGCCAGGGGGCAGGAGCCGTTCAAGAGACCCAGTACTTC.

The chain is built from TRBV5-1 and TRBJ1-5, with D perhaps matching TRBD1 (6 bases). The CDR3 loop spans 15 amino acids. Germline V gene lookup returns CDR1 SGHRS and CDR2 YFSETQ. Trimming removed 5 bases from V and 3 bases from J, with 15 bases in between. Written as DNA, the CDR3 is TGCGCCAGCAGTTGGGTGGGGGCCCTCAATCAGCCCCAGCATTTT. This translates into CASSWVGALNQPQHF.

This chain connects TRBV6-5 to TRBJ2-1; perhaps TRBD2 as D (5 bases). Germline values: CDR1 MNHEY, CDR2 SVGAGI. This CDR3 contains 14 residues. V was pared by 6 bases and J by 0 bases, with 9 bases between. This CDR3 reads CASSRDYSYNEQFF. In DNA form, the CDR3 reads TGTGCCAGCAGCAGAGACTACTCCTACAATGAGCAGTTCTTC.

This clonotype was seen more than once but under ten times. The rearrangement joins TRBV7-2 to TRBJ2-3; TRBD2 aligns across 8 bases. V was pared by 8 bases and J by 4 bases, with 20 bases of the junction left unmatched. The CDR3 is 18 amino acids. Looked up from germline, CDR1 is SGHTA and CDR2 is FQGNSA. As DNA, the CDR3 is TGTGCCAGCGCCAACCCCGCTAGCGGGCCCCCCGTGGCAGATACGCAGTATTTT. This codes for CASANPASGPPVADTQYF.

This chain links TRBV5-1 with TRBJ2-5; the D gene is possibly TRBD2 (6 bases). This CDR3 has 13 amino acids. V dropped 9 bases and J dropped 5 bases, with 17 bases sitting between them. CDR1 SGHRS and CDR2 YFSETQ come from the germline V gene. The CDR3 DNA reads TGCGCCACCAGTGAGGGCGCGGGGGAGACCCAGTACTTC. Its protein is CATSEGAGETQYF.

This clonotype came up a few times. The CDR3 here is CATSPPGDYEQFF. The CDR3 nucleotides read TGTGCCACCAGCCCCCCGGGGGACTATGAGCAGTTCTTC. The V call is TRBV15, the J call TRBJ2-1; D might be TRBD2 (6 bases). CDR1 and CDR2 from the germline V gene are LNHNV and YYDKDF (reference sequence). V was cut by 5 bases and J by 8 bases, with 13 bases left in between. This CDR3 is 13 amino acids long. Drawing the rest from reference TRBV15 and TRBJ2-1, the complete variable domain is DAMVIQNPRYQVTQFGKPVTLSCSQTLNHNVMYWYQQKSSQAPKLLFHYYDKDFNNEADTPDNFQSRRPNTSFCFLDIRSPGLGDTAMYLCATSPPGDYEQFFGPGTRLTVL.

The V gene is TRBV27, the J gene TRBJ1-5; unclear D gene. Trimming pared 6 bases from V and 1 base from J, leaving 10 bases between. Germline lookup yields CDR1 MNHEY and CDR2 SMNVEV (reference sequence). The CDR3 length is 14 residues. CDR3 loop: CASSTHGSNQPQHF. In DNA form, the CDR3 reads TGTGCCAGCAGCACGCATGGGAGCAATCAGCCCCAGCATTTT.

The chain joins TRBV20-1 to TRBJ2-3; D is undetermined. V was pared by 3 bases and J by 0 bases, with 7 bases between. CDR1 and CDR2 from the germline V gene are DFQATT and SNEGSKA (reference sequence). This CDR3 spans 13 amino acids. CDR3 nucleotide sequence: TGCAGTGCTAGTGGACCCAGCACAGATACGCAGTATTTT. This codes for CSASGPSTDTQYF.

This sequence joins TRBV24-1 and TRBJ2-3; possible D gene TRBD2, 6 bases. Trimming left V 9 bases short and J 3 bases short, with 12 bases between. The CDR3 runs to 13 residues. Germline V gene data show CDR1 as KGHDR and CDR2 as SFDVKD. The CDR3 sequence: CATRYGGTDTQYF. The CDR3 DNA sequence: TGTGCCACCCGGTATGGAGGGACAGATACGCAGTATTTT.

V usage is TRBV7-2 and J usage is TRBJ2-7, with D uncertain. With 5 bases removed from V and 2 bases from J, the gap between germline ends came to 10 bases. Germline CDR1 SGHTA, CDR2 FQGNSA. This CDR3 has 13 residues. The CDR3 spells CASSNRAPYEQYF. In DNA form, the CDR3 reads TGTGCCAGCAGCAATAGGGCGCCCTACGAGCAGTACTTC. The complete variable domain, with remaining parts taken from reference TRBV7-2 and TRBJ2-7, reads GAGVSQSPSNKVTEKGKDVELRCDPISGHTALYWYRQSLGQGLEFLIYFQGNSAPDKSGLPSDRFSAERTGGSVSTLTIQRTQQEDSAVYLCASSNRAPYEQYFGPGTRLTVT.

This chain connects TRBV7-9 to TRBJ1-1, with 10 bases identical to TRBD1. The V and J ends lost 11 bases and 0 bases, in that order; junction bases with no gene match: 12. CDR1 is SEHNR, CDR2 FQNEAQ, per germline (reference sequence). The CDR3 is 16 residues long. Here the CDR3 reads CAEDGGTGVVNTEAFF. The CDR3 DNA reads TGTGCCGAGGACGGTGGGACAGGGGTTGTGAACACTGAAGCTTTCTTT.

This clonotype was seen only a few times. The chain carries TRBV20-1 and TRBJ2-1, with TRBD2 identical over 9 bases. V trimming: 0 bases; J trimming: 7 bases; junction bases outside the gene matches: 10. Germline V gives CDR1 DFQATT, CDR2 SNEGSKA (reference sequence). The CDR3 consists of 16 residues. The chain's CDR3 is CSARDTAGGLRNEQFF. CDR3 DNA: TGCAGTGCTAGAGATACGGCGGGGGGGCTTAGGAATGAGCAGTTCTTC.

The rearrangement links TRBV6-5 to TRBJ2-7, with D possibly being TRBD1 (6 bases). The CDR3 has 14 amino acids. Germline V gives CDR1 MNHEY, CDR2 SVGAGI. Trimming took 6 bases from V and 3 from J, leaving 15 bases between them. The CDR3 sequence: CASRFRDTSYEQYF. CDR3 in DNA: TGTGCCAGCAGATTTCGGGACACCAGCTACGAGCAGTACTTC.

This clonotype has ten or more counts. The chain uses TRBV7-2 and TRBJ2-7; D is unclear. V gave up 1 base and J gave up 2 bases, with 9 bases separating them. Germline values: CDR1 SGHTA, CDR2 FQGNSA. The CDR3 consists of 14 residues. The CDR3 reads CASSLVGGPYEQYF. The CDR3 DNA follows: TGTGCCAGCAGCTTAGTCGGTGGCCCCTACGAGCAGTACTTC.

This chain uses TRBV6-5 with TRBJ2-4; a weak D match, TRBD2 (5 bases). The better agreement between TRBJ2-7 and the DNA end casts doubt on the J call. CDR1 is MNHEY, CDR2 SVGAGI, per germline. The CDR3 length is 16 residues. The CDR3 spells CASSYSRAGPTYEQYF. CDR3 DNA: TGTGCCAGCAGTTACTCGAGGGCAGGTCCAACCTACGAGCAGTACTTC.

Turning to this clonotype: A much larger clone is a single base away; this may be a read error. In DNA, the CDR3 is TGTGCCAGCAACACCATTGCCCAGGGAGCCTACGTGCAGTACTTC. This encodes CASNTIAQGAYVQYF. The chain combines TRBV7-2 with TRBJ2-5; D assignment may be TRBD1 or TRBD2 (5 bases each). CDR1 is SGHTA, CDR2 FQGNSA, per germline. Trimming took off 7 bases at V and 11 bases at J, with 26 bases between the two ends. This CDR3 is built from 15 residues.

The chain recombines TRBV12-3 or TRBV12-4 with TRBJ2-3, with 12 bases fitting TRBD2. The CDR3 runs to 17 residues. The V segment lost 6 bases and the J segment 15 bases; nucleotides outside the gene matches: 22. Here the CDR3 reads CASRALAGGVSTDVEYF. CDR3 in DNA: TGTGCCAGCAGAGCGCTAGCGGGGGGGGTTAGCACAGATGTGGAATATTTT.

This chain links TRBV7-2 with TRBJ2-1; D might be TRBD1 (5 bases). The CDR3 is made up of 15 amino acids. Germline loops: CDR1 SGHTA, CDR2 FQGNSA. Trimming removed 1 base at V and 10 bases at J, with 17 bases between. The CDR3 here is CASSLVQGPRAEQFF. For the CDR3, the DNA is TGTGCCAGCAGCTTAGTGCAGGGTCCACGAGCGGAGCAGTTCTTC.

This chain joins TRBV27 and TRBJ1-2; 10 bases align to TRBD1. Per germline, CDR1 MNHEY and CDR2 SMNVEV (reference sequence). J gave up 0 bases and V 5 bases, and 6 bases lay outside the gene matches. This CDR3 is built from 16 residues. The CDR3 sequence: CASSTGQGPTNYGYTF. DNA of the CDR3: TGTGCCAGCAGTACGGGACAGGGGCCAACTAACTATGGCTACACCTTC.

This sequence joins TRBV20-1 and TRBJ2-3; the match to TRBD1 covers 11 bases. The CDR3 runs 14 residues. Germline CDR1 reads DFQATT; CDR2 reads SNEGSKA (reference sequence). V was clipped by 0 bases and J by 4 bases; unmatched bases: 0. The CDR3 loop reads CSAREDRGPDTQYF. In DNA form, the CDR3 reads TGCAGTGCTAGAGAGGACAGGGGGCCAGATACGCAGTATTTT.